This entry lists 9 T cell receptor beta chains sequenced from one sample in a study of T cells in Graves' hyperthyroidism and ophthalmopathy. There were TCR beta CDR3 regions amplified from RNA transcripts. Carried out on the TCR CDR3, a first-round RT-PCR used the HTBI primer set. From the multiplex PCR reads, TCRdb called clonotypes with MiXCR, one entry per CDR3 protein. The data contain hundreds of thousands of distinct CDR3 sequences, approximately 15% of them singletons. Input material: blood. Every receptor here comes from a man between 18 and 35 years old with Graves' ophthalmopathy.

The chain couples TRBV10-1 to TRBJ2-6; TRBD2 aligns across 7 bases. The CDR3 runs to 15 residues. The junction had 3 bases not matched to a gene; V was cut back by 3 bases and J by 4 bases. The germline V gene has CDR1 WNHNN and CDR2 SYGVQD (reference sequence). DNA of the CDR3: TGCGCCAGCAGTGACGGGGGGACCGGGGCCAACGTCCTGACTTTC. Protein: CASSDGGTGANVLTF.

In its sample, this clonotype was seen many times. The V gene is TRBV15, the J gene TRBJ1-5; TRBD1 aligns across 8 bases. Germline V gives CDR1 LNHNV, CDR2 YYDKDF (reference sequence). Trimming at V came to 5 bases and at J to 4 bases, leaving 4 bases not matched to a gene. This CDR3 contains 14 residues. The CDR3 sequence is CATSGQGLNQPQHF. Here the CDR3 DNA reads TGTGCCACCAGCGGACAGGGTTTAAATCAGCCCCAGCATTTT.

The sample holds many counts of this clonotype. At one end the junction does not follow the germline gene, possibly because of a read error. The V call is TRBV12-3 or TRBV12-4, the J call TRBJ2-1, with a possible D match to TRBD2 (5 bases). The CDR3 runs 14 residues. CDR3 residues: CASSLNSAYYEQFF. The CDR3 DNA follows: TGTGCCAGCAGTTTGAATAGCGCCTACTATGAGCAGTTCTTC.

V gene TRBV7-3 combines with J gene TRBJ1-3, with 9 bases fitting TRBD1. Trimming removed 5 bases from V and 4 bases from J; junction bases left unmatched: 9. The CDR3 consists of 16 residues. Germline CDR1 is SGHTA and CDR2 is FQGTGA. CDR3 DNA: TGTGCCAGCAGCCCGGGACAGGGAAGATCCGGAAACACCATATATTTT. Its protein is CASSPGQGRSGNTIYF. Variable domain in full (rest from reference TRBV7-3 and TRBJ1-3): GAGVSQTPSNKVTEKGKYVELRCDPISGHTALYWYRQSLGQGPEFLIYFQGTGAADDSGLPNDRFFAVRPEGSVSTLKIQRTERGDSAVYLCASSPGQGRSGNTIYFGEGSWLTVV.

This clonotype was seen ten or more times. This chain connects TRBV13 to TRBJ2-3; D gene unclear. Germline assignment: CDR1 PRHDT and CDR2 FYEKMQ (reference sequence). The CDR3 covers 11 residues. Trimming removed 11 bases at V and 6 bases at J, with 12 bases between. The CDR3 region is CASTSGDTQYF. In nucleotides, the CDR3 is TGTGCCTCCACTTCGGGTGATACGCAGTATTTT.

This clonotype occurred many times. The rearrangement uses TRBV7-9 and TRBJ2-7, with D possibly being TRBD2 (5 bases). The germline V gene encodes CDR1 SEHNR and CDR2 FQNEAQ (reference sequence). The CDR3 runs to 12 residues. V was pared by 5 bases and J by 3 bases, with 8 bases between. Here the CDR3 DNA reads TGTGCCAGCAGCGCCGGGGACTACGAGCAGTACTTC. It codes for CASSAGDYEQYF.

This clonotype was detected only a few times. This sequence joins TRBV12-3 or TRBV12-4 and TRBJ1-2, with D hard to call. V shed 8 bases and J shed 8 bases, with 21 bases lying between them. The CDR3 extends over 14 amino acids. CDR3 protein: CASELLGAGFGYTF. DNA of the CDR3: TGTGCCAGCGAACTCCTAGGCGCGGGCTTCGGCTACACCTTC.

This clonotype has just a few counts. This sequence joins TRBV6-1 and TRBJ2-7, with TRBD1 matching 8 bases. Per germline, CDR1 MNHNS and CDR2 SASEGT. V gave up 3 bases and J gave up 4 bases; unmatched junction bases: 5. CDR3 length: 14 residues. The CDR3 loop reads CASSDSGGPYEQYF. CDR3 in DNA: TGTGCCAGCAGTGACTCAGGGGGCCCATACGAGCAGTACTTC.

The table lists this clonotype with many counts. The chain recombines TRBV11-2 with TRBJ2-7, with 12 bases matching TRBD2. Trimming removed 5 bases from V and 0 bases from J; junction bases left unmatched: 2. Germline V CDR1 and CDR2: SGHAT, FQNNGV. The CDR3 totals 15 residues. The CDR3 DNA reads as TGTGCCAGCAGCCCGACTAGCGGGAGCTCCTACGAGCAGTACTTC. As protein: CASSPTSGSSYEQYF.